This T cell receptor (beta chain) is drawn from a study of CXCR3-negative and CXCR3-positive naive CD8 T cells. UMI-labeled 5' RACE TRB cDNA libraries were prepared from the cells. TCRdb reworked the 5' RACE reads into one entry per CDR3 protein, no DNA. The table counts around 160,000 distinct CDR3 sequences; 0.25% to 0.3% lies in the top ten. A note on this clonotype: The antigen is not known.

In triplicate, each CD8+ T cell subset was sorted at approximately 290,000 cells per replicate. In germline, CDR1 is SQVTM, CDR2 ANQGSEA. CDR3 length: 12 residues. Study-level results: TCR strength was inferred from TRB CDR3 properties, while surface CD5 was comparable between naive subsets. Naive cells with CXCR3 showed TRB CDR3s that were more hydrophobic than those in CXCR3-negative naive cells. Naive CXCR3-positive and CXCR3-negative cells shared TRBV-TRBJ usage; memory cells diverged. Fresh PBMCs were used in most assays, and CXCR3 expression partially decreased after cryopreservation.

The sequenced sample was naive CXCR3+ CD8+ T cells from blood. As to subset: CD45RO-CCR7+CD27+CD95- naive CD8+ T cells expressing CXCR3 (TNR3+). The receptor's source is a human donor in good health. Some clones in this sample may be carry-over from other donors' samples. This chain uses TRBV29-1 with TRBJ2-2. CDR3 region: CSAIVVTGELFF.